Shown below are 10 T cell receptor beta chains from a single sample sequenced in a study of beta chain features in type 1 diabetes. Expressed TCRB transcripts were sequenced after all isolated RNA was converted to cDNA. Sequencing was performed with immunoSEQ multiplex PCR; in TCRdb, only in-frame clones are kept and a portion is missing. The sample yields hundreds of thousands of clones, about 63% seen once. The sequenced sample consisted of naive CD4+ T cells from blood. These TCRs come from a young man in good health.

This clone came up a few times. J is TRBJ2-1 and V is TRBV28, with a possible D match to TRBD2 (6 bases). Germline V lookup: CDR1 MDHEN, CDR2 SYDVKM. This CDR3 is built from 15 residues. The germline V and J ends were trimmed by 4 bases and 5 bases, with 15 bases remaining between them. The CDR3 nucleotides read TGTGCCAGCAGTTCAGCCGCCGGAGGGAACAATGAGCAGTTCTTC. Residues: CASSSAAGGNNEQFF.

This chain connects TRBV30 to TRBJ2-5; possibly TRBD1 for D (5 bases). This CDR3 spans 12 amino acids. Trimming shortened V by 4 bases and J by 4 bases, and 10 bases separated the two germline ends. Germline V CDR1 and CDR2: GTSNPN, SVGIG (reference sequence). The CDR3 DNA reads TGTGCCTGGAAAGACAGCGTAGAGACCCAGTACTTC. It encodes CAWKDSVETQYF.

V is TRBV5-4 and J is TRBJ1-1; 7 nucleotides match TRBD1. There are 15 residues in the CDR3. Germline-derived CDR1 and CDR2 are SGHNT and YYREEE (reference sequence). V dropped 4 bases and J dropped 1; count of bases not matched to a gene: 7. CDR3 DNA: TGTGCCAGCAGCCTGTCCGCAGGGGGGAACACTGAAGCTTTCTTT. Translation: CASSLSAGGNTEAFF.

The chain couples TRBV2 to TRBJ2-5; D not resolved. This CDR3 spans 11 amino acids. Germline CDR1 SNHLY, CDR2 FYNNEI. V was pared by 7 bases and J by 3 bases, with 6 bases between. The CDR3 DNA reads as TGTGCCAGCAAGGTAGAAGAGACCCAGTACTTC. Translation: CASKVEETQYF.

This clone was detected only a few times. CDR3 DNA sequence: TGTGCCAGCAGCTCAACTTTCAATGAGCAGTTCTTC. Translation: CASSSTFNEQFF. The chain carries TRBV11-2 and TRBJ2-1; D unresolved. CDR3 length equals 12 residues. V was clipped by 4 bases and J by 6 bases, with 7 bases between them. Germline values: CDR1 SGHAT, CDR2 FQNNGV.

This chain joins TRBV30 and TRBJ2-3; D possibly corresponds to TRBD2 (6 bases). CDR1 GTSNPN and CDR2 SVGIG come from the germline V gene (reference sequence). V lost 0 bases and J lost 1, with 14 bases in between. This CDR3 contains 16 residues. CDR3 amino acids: CAWSVGLASRTDTQYF. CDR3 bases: TGTGCCTGGAGTGTAGGGCTAGCGAGCCGCACAGATACGCAGTATTTT.

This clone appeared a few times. CDR3 amino acids: CASSSVGGTLHF. The CDR3 nucleotides are TGTGCCAGCAGTTCGGTGGGGGGAACCCTCCACTTT. The chain carries TRBV27 and TRBJ1-6, with a possible D match to TRBD1 (5 bases). The length of the CDR3 is 12 residues. V was pared by 4 bases and J by 14 bases, with 12 bases between. Per the germline V gene, CDR1 is MNHEY and CDR2 is SMNVEV (reference sequence).

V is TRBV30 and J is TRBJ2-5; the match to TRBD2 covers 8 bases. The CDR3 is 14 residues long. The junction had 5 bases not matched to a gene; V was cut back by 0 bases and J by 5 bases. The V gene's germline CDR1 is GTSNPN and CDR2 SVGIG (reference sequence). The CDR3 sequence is CAWSVAGGGETQYF. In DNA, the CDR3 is TGTGCCTGGAGTGTGGCGGGAGGCGGGGAGACCCAGTACTTC.

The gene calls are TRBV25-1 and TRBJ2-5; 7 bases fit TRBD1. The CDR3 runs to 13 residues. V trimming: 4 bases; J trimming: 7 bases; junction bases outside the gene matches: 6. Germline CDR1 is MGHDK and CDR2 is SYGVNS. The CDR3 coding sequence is TGTGCCAGCAGTGTAGGGGCAGGGGGGACCCAGTACTTC. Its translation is CASSVGAGGTQYF.

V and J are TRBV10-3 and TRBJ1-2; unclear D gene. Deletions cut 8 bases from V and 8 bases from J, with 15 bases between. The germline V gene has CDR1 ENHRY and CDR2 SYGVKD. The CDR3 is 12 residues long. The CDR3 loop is CAIRPQTTGYTF. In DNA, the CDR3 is TGTGCCATCCGGCCCCAAACAACGGGCTACACCTTC.